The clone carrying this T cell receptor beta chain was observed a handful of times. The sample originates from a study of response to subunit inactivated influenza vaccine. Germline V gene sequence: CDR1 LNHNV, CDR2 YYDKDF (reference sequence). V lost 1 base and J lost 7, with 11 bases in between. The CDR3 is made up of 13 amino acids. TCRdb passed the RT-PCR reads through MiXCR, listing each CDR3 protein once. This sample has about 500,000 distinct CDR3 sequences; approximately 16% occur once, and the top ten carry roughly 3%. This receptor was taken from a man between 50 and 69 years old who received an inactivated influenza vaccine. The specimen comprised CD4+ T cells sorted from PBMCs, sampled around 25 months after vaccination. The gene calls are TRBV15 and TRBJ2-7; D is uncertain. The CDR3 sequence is CATSRGTPREQYF. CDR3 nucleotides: TGTGCCACCAGCAGAGGGACCCCCCGGGAGCAGTACTTC.